This record concerns one T cell receptor (beta chain) sequence. Its antigen is currently unknown. The second PCR ran about 6 to 11 cycles with a sample-barcoded 5' primer and J-beta primers. One entry per CDR3 protein results from TCRdb running MiXCR on the 5' RACE reads. The table shows 800,000 or so distinct CDR3 sequences, with around 45% occurring only once. The data are from a study of blood T cells in healthy people across ages. Whole-study findings and limits: Donors of long life had a larger count of naive CD4+ cells and greater diversity than aged donors. Total diversity from one million sequenced T cells was likely underestimated.

The germline V gene has CDR1 MDHEN and CDR2 SYDVKM. The CDR3 contains 17 residues. Trimming took 5 bases from V and 6 from J, leaving 25 bases between them. Sequenced material: blood. The sequence was obtained from a man aged 80 or over in good health. This sequence joins TRBV28 and TRBJ1-2; a possible D gene is TRBD1 (5 bases). CDR3 in amino acids: CASSASHTGDRGNGYTF. CDR3 sequence (DNA): TGTGCCAGCAGTGCCAGTCACACCGGGGACCGAGGGAATGGCTACACCTTC.